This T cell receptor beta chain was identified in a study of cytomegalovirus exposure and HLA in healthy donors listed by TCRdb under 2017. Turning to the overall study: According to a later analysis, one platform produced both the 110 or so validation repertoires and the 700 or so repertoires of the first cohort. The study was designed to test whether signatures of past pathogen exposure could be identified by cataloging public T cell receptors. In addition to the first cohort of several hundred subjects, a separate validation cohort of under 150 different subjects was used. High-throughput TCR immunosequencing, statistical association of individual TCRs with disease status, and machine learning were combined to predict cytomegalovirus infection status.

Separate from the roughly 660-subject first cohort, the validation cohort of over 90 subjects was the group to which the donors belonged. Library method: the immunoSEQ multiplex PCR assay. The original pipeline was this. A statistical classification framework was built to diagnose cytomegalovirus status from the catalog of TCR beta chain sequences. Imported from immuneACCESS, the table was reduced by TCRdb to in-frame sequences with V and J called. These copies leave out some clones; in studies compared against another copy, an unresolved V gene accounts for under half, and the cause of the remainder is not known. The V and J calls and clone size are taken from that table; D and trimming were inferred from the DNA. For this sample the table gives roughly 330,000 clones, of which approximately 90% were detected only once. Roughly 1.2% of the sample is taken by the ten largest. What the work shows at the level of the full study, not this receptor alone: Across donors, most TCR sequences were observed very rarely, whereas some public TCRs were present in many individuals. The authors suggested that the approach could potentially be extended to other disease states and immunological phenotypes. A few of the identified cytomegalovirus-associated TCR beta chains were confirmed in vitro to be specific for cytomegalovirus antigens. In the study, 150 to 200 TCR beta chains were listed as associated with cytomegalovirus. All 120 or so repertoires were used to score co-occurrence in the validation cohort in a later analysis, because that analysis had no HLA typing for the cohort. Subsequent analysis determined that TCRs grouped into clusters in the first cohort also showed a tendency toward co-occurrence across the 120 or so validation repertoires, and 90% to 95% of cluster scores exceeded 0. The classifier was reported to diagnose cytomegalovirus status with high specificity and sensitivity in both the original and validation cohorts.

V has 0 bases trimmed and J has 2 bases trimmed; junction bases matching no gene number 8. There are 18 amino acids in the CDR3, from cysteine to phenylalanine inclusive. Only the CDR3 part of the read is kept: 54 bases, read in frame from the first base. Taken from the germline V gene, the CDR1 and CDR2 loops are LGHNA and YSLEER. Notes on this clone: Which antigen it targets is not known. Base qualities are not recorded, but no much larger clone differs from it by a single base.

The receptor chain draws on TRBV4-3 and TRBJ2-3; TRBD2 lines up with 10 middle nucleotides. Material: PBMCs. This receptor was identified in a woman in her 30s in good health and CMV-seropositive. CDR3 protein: CASSQESTSGFTTDTQYF. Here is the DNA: TGCGCCAGCAGCCAAGAGTCGACTAGCGGGTTTACCACAGATACGCAGTATTTT.